This paragraph covers one TCR beta chain sequence. Its target is unknown. The data belong to a study of T cells in tuberculosis. Overall study context: A South African cohort included IGRA-negative adolescents, latently infected IGRA-positive adolescents and adults with active tuberculosis. Overall study results and limits: Active tuberculosis TCR-alpha repertoires lay closer to GMM-specific TCRs than IGRA-negative controls, suggesting clonal expansion. Active tuberculosis cases were adults; controls were adolescents.

Only in-frame clones appear in the TCRdb table, and some are missing; sequencing was by immunoSEQ multiplex PCR. This table has some 40,000 clones, 95% appearing once. The sequence came from a donor aged 10 to 29 with latent tuberculosis or without tuberculosis infection. The material sequenced was PBMCs.

The CDR3 loop reads CAWSIGGVRHLTGELFF. CDR3 nucleotide sequence: TGTGCCTGGAGTATCGGCGGGGTTCGGCACTTAACCGGGGAGCTGTTTTTT. V gene TRBV30 combines with J gene TRBJ2-2; D is possibly TRBD2 (6 bases). V shed 2 bases and J shed 5 bases, with 21 bases lying between them. Germline V gives CDR1 GTSNPN, CDR2 SVGIG (reference sequence). CDR3 length: 17 amino acids.